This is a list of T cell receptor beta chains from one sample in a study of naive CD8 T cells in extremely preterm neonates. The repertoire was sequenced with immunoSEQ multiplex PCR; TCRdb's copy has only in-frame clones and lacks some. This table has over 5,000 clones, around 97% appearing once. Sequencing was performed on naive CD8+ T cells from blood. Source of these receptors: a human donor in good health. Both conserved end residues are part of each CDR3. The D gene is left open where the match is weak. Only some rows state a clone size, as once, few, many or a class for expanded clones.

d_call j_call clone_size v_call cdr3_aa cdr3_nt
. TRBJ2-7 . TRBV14 CASSQGGVAYEQYF TGTGCCAGCAGCCAAGGGGGGGTAGCCTACGAGCAGTACTTC
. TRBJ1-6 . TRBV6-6 CASSYDPPGNSPLHF TGTGCCAGCAGTTACGATCCCCCGGGTAATTCACCCCTCCACTTT
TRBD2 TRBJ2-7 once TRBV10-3 CAISDELAGVNEQYF TGTGCCATCAGTGACGAACTAGCGGGAGTGAACGAGCAGTACTTC
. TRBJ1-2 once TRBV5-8 CASSIRQKIYGYTF TGTGCCAGCAGCATAAGACAGAAGATCTATGGCTACACCTTC
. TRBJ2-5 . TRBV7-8 CASSLFHLEVQETQYF TGTGCCAGCAGCTTATTTCATTTGGAGGTACAAGAGACCCAGTACTTC
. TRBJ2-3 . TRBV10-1 CASSQALSLATDTQYF TGCGCCAGCAGTCAAGCTCTGTCCCTAGCTACAGATACGCAGTATTTT
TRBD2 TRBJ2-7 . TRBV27 CASSFGLAGGEQYF TGTGCCAGCAGTTTCGGACTAGCGGGCGGGGAGCAGTACTTC
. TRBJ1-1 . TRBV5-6 CASSFYELTEAFF TGTGCCAGCAGCTTTTACGAACTCACTGAAGCTTTCTTT
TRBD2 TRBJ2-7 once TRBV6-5 CASTRGDEQYF TGTGCCAGCACCCGGGGGGACGAGCAGTACTTC
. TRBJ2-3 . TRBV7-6 CASSLVEELGDTQYF TGTGCCAGCAGCTTAGTTGAGGAACTCGGGGATACGCAGTATTTT
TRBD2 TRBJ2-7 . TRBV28 CASSSLLDGGFRYEQYF TGTGCCAGCAGTTCCTTACTTGACGGGGGGTTCCGTTACGAGCAGTACTTC
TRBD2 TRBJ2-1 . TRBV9 CASSVAIAGRANEQFF TGTGCCAGCAGCGTAGCAATAGCGGGCAGGGCTAATGAGCAGTTCTTC
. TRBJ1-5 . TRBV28 CASTFPRSTGRFSNQPQHF TGTGCCAGCACCTTTCCCCGCTCGACGGGTCGCTTCAGCAATCAGCCCCAGCATTTT
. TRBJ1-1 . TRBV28 CASSQDGGTEAFF TGTGCCAGCAGCCAGGACGGGGGGACTGAAGCTTTCTTT
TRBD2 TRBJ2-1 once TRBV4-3 CASSLKLAGGGDEQFF TGCGCCAGCAGCTTGAAACTAGCGGGAGGAGGGGATGAGCAGTTCTTC
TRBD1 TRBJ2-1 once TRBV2 CASSFITTGGQSYNEQFF TGTGCCAGCAGTTTCATAACGACAGGGGGTCAGTCCTACAATGAGCAGTTCTTC
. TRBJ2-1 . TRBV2 CASSDPRSSYNEQFF TGTGCCAGCAGTGATCCGAGGAGCTCCTACAATGAGCAGTTCTTC
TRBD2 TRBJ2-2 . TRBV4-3 CASSQDLAGNTGELFF TGCGCCAGCAGCCAAGATCTAGCGGGAAACACCGGGGAGCTGTTTTTT
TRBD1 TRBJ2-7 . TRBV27 CASSPLRDRGYEQYF TGTGCCAGCAGTCCCCTCCGGGACAGGGGCTACGAGCAGTACTTC
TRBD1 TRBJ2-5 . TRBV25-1 CASRGQSQETQYF TGTGCCAGCAGGGGACAGTCTCAAGAGACCCAGTACTTC
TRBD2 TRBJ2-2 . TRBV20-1 CSAERDRELFF TGCAGTGCTGAGCGGGACCGGGAGCTGTTTTTT
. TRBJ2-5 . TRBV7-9 CASSSAGETQYF TGTGCCAGCAGCAGTGCGGGGGAGACCCAGTACTTC
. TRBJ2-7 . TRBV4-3 CASSQDSGVAYEQYF TGCGCCAGCAGCCAAGATTCCGGGGTGGCCTACGAGCAGTACTTC
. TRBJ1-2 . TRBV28 CASSRTVLYYGYTF TGTGCCAGCAGTCGGACAGTACTCTACTATGGCTACACCTTC
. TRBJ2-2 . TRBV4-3 CASSRGISGNTGELFF TGCGCCAGCAGCCGAGGGATTAGCGGGAACACCGGGGAGCTGTTTTTT
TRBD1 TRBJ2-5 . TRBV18 CASRNRGEETQYF TGTGCCAGCCGGAACAGGGGGGAAGAGACCCAGTACTTC
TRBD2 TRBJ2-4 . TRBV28 CASSPSIAGGLQYF TGTGCCAGCAGTCCATCGATAGCGGGGGGCCTTCAGTACTTC
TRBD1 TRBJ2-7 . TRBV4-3 CASSQGTGVSYEQYF TGCGCCAGCAGCCAGGGGACAGGGGTCTCCTACGAGCAGTACTTC
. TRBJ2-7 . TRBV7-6 CASSGHSYEQYF TGTGCCAGCAGCGGCCACTCCTACGAGCAGTACTTC
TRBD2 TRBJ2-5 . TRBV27 CASSLYGGEETQYF TGTGCCAGCAGTTTGTACGGGGGGGAAGAGACCCAGTACTTC